This T cell receptor (beta chain) was documented in a study of neurological immune-mediated disorders. Looked up from germline, CDR1 is SNHLY and CDR2 is FYNNEI. V was clipped by 6 bases and J by 6 bases; unmatched bases: 10. The CDR3 loop spans 15 amino acids. Noted time point: longitudinal time-point 2. TCRdb analysed the 5' RACE reads with MiXCR anew, one entry per CDR3 protein. Altogether tens of thousands of distinct CDR3 sequences are present, 9.7% being singletons, with the ten largest covering under 15%. This clonotype has ten or more counts. J is TRBJ2-7 and V is TRBV2; the match to TRBD2 covers 11 bases. The sequenced material came from PBMCs. This receptor was identified in a man aged 30 to 45 in good health. This chain's CDR3 is CASRPLAGALGEQYF. DNA of the CDR3: TGTGCCAGCAGACCACTAGCGGGAGCGCTCGGCGAGCAGTACTTC.